These 20 T cell receptor beta chains originate from one sample sequenced in a study of cytomegalovirus exposure and HLA in healthy donors. The primer mix had 60 Vbeta and 13 Jbeta primers. Here immunoSEQ multiplex PCR was the method, and the copy in TCRdb shows in-frame clones only, minus some. The sample holds 160,000 or so clones, more than 60% seen once. Sequencing input: PBMCs. These receptors all come from a human donor in good health.

This clone has just a few counts. The chain carries TRBV7-9 and TRBJ1-4, with D possibly being TRBD1 (5 bases). Trimming removed 2 bases at V and 5 bases at J, with 21 bases between. Per the germline V gene, CDR1 is SEHNR and CDR2 is FQNEAQ (reference sequence). The CDR3 length is 18 residues. CDR3 in DNA: TGTGCCAGCAGCTTACCGCAGGACGCGGGACTCGAGAATGAAAAACTGTTTTTT. Its translation is CASSLPQDAGLENEKLFF.

The V call is TRBV6-5, the J call TRBJ1-6; TRBD1 aligns across 10 bases. The CDR3 runs to 15 residues. V lost 5 bases, J lost 4 bases, and 2 bases stayed unmatched. CDR1 and CDR2 (germline): MNHEY, SVGAGI. The CDR3 nucleotides are TGTGCCAGCAGTAAGGACAGGGGGTATAATTCACCCCTCCACTTT. Amino acids: CASSKDRGYNSPLHF.

The chain employs TRBV5-5 and TRBJ1-3; D is unresolved. CDR1 is SGHKS and CDR2 is YYEKEE in the germline V gene (reference sequence). The CDR3 spans 17 residues. Trimming cost V 4 bases and J 5 bases, with 22 bases left between them. The CDR3 DNA follows: TGTGCCAGCAGCCTTTTGATGGGCCCGGGAGGGAGAAACACCATATATTTT. Its translation is CASSLLMGPGGRNTIYF.

V and J are TRBV5-1 and TRBJ2-5, with a tentative D call TRBD1 (6 bases). The DNA matches TRBJ2-7 better at its end, which makes the J call doubtful. From germline, CDR1 is SGHRS and CDR2 YFSETQ. This CDR3 spans 14 amino acids. The CDR3 sequence is CASSSRTGSGEQYF. The CDR3 nucleotides are TGCGCCAGCAGTTCCCGAACAGGGTCGGGCGAGCAGTACTTC.

This rearrangement joins TRBV4-1 to TRBJ1-1, with 7 bases aligning to TRBD1. Germline V gene data show CDR1 as MGHRA and CDR2 as YSYEKL. The CDR3 extends over 16 amino acids. V lost 4 bases and J lost 2; bases outside the gene matches: 10. CDR3 DNA: TGCGCCAGCAGCCTCGAAGGCAGGGGGTTAAACACTGAAGCTTTCTTT. Translating gives CASSLEGRGLNTEAFF.

The chain links TRBV19 to TRBJ2-2; 8 bases are shared with TRBD2. Germline values: CDR1 LNHDA, CDR2 SQIVND (reference sequence). This CDR3 has 14 residues. V gave up 7 bases and J gave up 7 bases; unmatched junction bases: 8. The CDR3 loop is CASKGGLEIGELFF. CDR3 in DNA: TGTGCCAGTAAGGGGGGACTAGAAATCGGGGAGCTGTTTTTT.

The chain employs TRBV9 and TRBJ2-3, with TRBD2 matching 8 bases. The CDR3 totals 18 residues. The germline V gene encodes CDR1 SGDLS and CDR2 YYNGEE. Losses at the gene ends were 3 bases for V and 0 bases for J; bases not matched to a gene: 12. The CDR3 is CASSASPGGTSSTDTQYF. CDR3 coding DNA: TGTGCCAGCAGCGCCAGTCCGGGGGGGACTTCTAGCACAGATACGCAGTATTTT.

V gene TRBV6-4 combines with J gene TRBJ2-1; D may be TRBD1 (5 bases). The CDR3 has 13 residues. Germline V gene data show CDR1 as MRHNA and CDR2 as SNTAGT. The germline V and J ends were trimmed by 5 bases and 5 bases, with 10 bases remaining between them. The CDR3 nucleotides are TGTGCCAGCAGTCAAGGGGATAACAATGAGCAGTTCTTC. It encodes CASSQGDNNEQFF.

This clone was picked up one time. This rearrangement joins TRBV5-4 to TRBJ1-2; possibly TRBD1 for D (6 bases). V lost 1 base to trimming and J lost 0 bases, with 10 bases between them. Germline V gives CDR1 SGHNT, CDR2 YYREEE (reference sequence). This CDR3 contains 15 residues. The CDR3 DNA follows: TGTGCCAGCAGCTTGCTCAGACAGGCTAACTATGGCTACACCTTC. Translating it yields CASSLLRQANYGYTF.

V usage is TRBV6-5 and J usage is TRBJ2-7; D ambiguous. This CDR3 spans 13 amino acids. V lost 7 bases, J lost 6 bases, and 16 bases lay in between. Germline V gene lookup returns CDR1 MNHEY and CDR2 SVGAGI. The CDR3 sequence: CASTRSRRSEQYF. In nucleotides, the CDR3 is TGTGCCAGCACCCGCAGTAGAAGGAGCGAGCAGTACTTC.

This clone appeared a single time. The rearrangement links TRBV27 to TRBJ1-1; a weak D match, TRBD1 (5 bases). Germline V gene data show CDR1 as MNHEY and CDR2 as SMNVEV (reference sequence). Trimming took off 8 bases at V and 4 bases at J, with 17 bases between the two ends. This CDR3 contains 14 residues. For the CDR3, the DNA is TGTGCCAGCGGAACCGGGGGGTACGGCACTGAAGCTTTCTTT. Its protein product is CASGTGGYGTEAFF.

This sequence joins TRBV19 and TRBJ1-2; a weak D match, TRBD1 (6 bases). Per the germline V gene, CDR1 is LNHDA and CDR2 is SQIVND (reference sequence). This CDR3 is 14 amino acids long. V lost 4 bases and J lost 3, with 12 bases in between. CDR3 coding DNA: TGTGCCAGTAGTACCCGACAGGCCTACTATGGCTACACCTTC. Amino acid sequence: CASSTRQAYYGYTF.

V and J are TRBV14 and TRBJ2-7; 9 bases line up with TRBD2. Germline trimming cut 10 bases from V and 3 bases from J; bases unmatched to any gene: 10. The CDR3 length is 14 residues. Germline loops: CDR1 SGHDN, CDR2 FVKESK. CDR3 sequence reads: CATSLTSGYYEQYF. The CDR3 coding sequence is TGTGCCACAAGTTTGACTAGCGGATACTACGAGCAGTACTTC. Combining the CDR3 with reference TRBV14 and TRBJ2-7 gives the whole variable domain EAGVTQFPSHSVIEKGQTVTLRCDPISGHDNLYWYRRVMGKEIKFLLHFVKESKQDESGMPNNRFLAERTGGTYSTLKVQPAELEDSGVYFCATSLTSGYYEQYFGPGTRLTVT.

This chain connects TRBV2 to TRBJ2-6; 9 bases are shared with TRBD1. V shed 6 bases, J shed 0 bases, and the junction held 6 bases outside the gene matches. Germline CDR1 SNHLY, CDR2 FYNNEI. The CDR3 totals 17 residues. The CDR3 here is CASSNRGPRSGANVLTF. DNA for the CDR3: TGTGCCAGCAGCAACAGGGGGCCCCGCTCTGGGGCCAACGTCCTGACTTTC.

The chain joins TRBV9 to TRBJ2-4, with D unclear. From germline, CDR1 is SGDLS and CDR2 YYNGEE. This CDR3 spans 16 amino acids. The V and J ends lost 4 bases and 0 bases respectively, with 14 bases between them. CDR3 amino acids: CASSLSPNRAKNIQYF. CDR3 sequence (DNA): TGTGCCAGCAGCCTAAGCCCCAACCGAGCCAAAAACATTCAGTACTTC.

J is TRBJ1-2 and V is TRBV27; D is unresolved. CDR3 size: 12 residues. Germline V gene lookup returns CDR1 MNHEY and CDR2 SMNVEV (reference sequence). Trimming left V 9 bases short and J 2 bases short, with 10 bases between. CDR3 sequence: CASRTGNYGYTF. CDR3 in DNA: TGTGCCAGTCGGACGGGGAACTATGGCTACACCTTC.

This chain connects TRBV5-1 to TRBJ2-5; tentative D call: TRBD1 (6 bases). The CDR3 has 15 residues. Germline V gene sequence: CDR1 SGHRS, CDR2 YFSETQ. The V and J ends lost 4 bases and 5 bases respectively, with 18 bases between them. The CDR3 sequence is CASSVTTGFRETQYF. The CDR3 coding sequence is TGCGCCAGCAGCGTCACAACAGGGTTTCGGGAGACCCAGTACTTC.

This clone was counted between two and nine times. This sequence joins TRBV6-6 and TRBJ1-1, with D possibly TRBD1 on 5 matching bases. The germline V gene encodes CDR1 MNHNY and CDR2 SVGAGI (reference sequence). CDR3 size: 15 residues. Trimming pared 4 bases from V and 5 bases from J, leaving 17 bases between. The chain's CDR3 is CASSFSGGGRTEAFF. As DNA, the CDR3 is TGTGCCAGCAGTTTCTCCGGGGGGGGGAGAACTGAAGCTTTCTTT.

The rearrangement links TRBV4-3 to TRBJ1-4, with D possibly being TRBD1 (6 bases). CDR1 is LGHNA, CDR2 YSLEER, per germline. This CDR3 region has 16 residues. V lost 3 bases and J lost 8, with 19 bases in between. For the CDR3, the DNA is TGCGCCAGCAGCCAGATGCACAGGGATGGTGGGGAAAAACTGTTTTTT. This encodes CASSQMHRDGGEKLFF.

The CDR3 is CGIKVGRGVDGYTF. CDR3 DNA: TGTGGCATTAAAGTTGGCAGGGGTGTGGATGGCTACACCTTC. This chain connects TRBV6-5 to TRBJ1-2; D is possibly TRBD1 (6 bases). The CDR3 length is 14 residues. Germline V gene sequence: CDR1 MNHEY, CDR2 SVGAGI.